One sample yielded the 24 T cell receptor beta chains listed below, sequenced in a study of shared clonotypes between healthy human individuals. Libraries were prepared by immunoSEQ multiplex PCR; TCRdb keeps only in-frame clonotypes and omits some of them. The sample holds about 2.4 million clones, approximately 94% seen once. Material for sequencing was naive CD4+ T cells from PBMCs. Indicated subset: CD45RA+ positively selected. The receptors stem from a man in his late teens or twenties in good health. Some clones in this sample may be carry-over from other donors' samples.

This clone was observed once. The chain is built from TRBV6-5 and TRBJ2-7, with D perhaps matching TRBD1 or TRBD2 (6 bases each). V gave up 2 bases and J gave up 3 bases, with 11 bases separating them. The germline gives CDR1 MNHEY, CDR2 SVGAGI. The length of the CDR3 is 14 residues. CDR3 DNA sequence: TGTGCCAGCAGTTACACGGGGGCCCGCTACGAGCAGTACTTC. It translates to CASSYTGARYEQYF.

The chain has TRBV27 and TRBJ1-2, with 9 bases matching TRBD1. J gave up 4 bases and V 4 bases, and 13 bases lay outside the gene matches. Germline lookup yields CDR1 MNHEY and CDR2 SMNVEV (reference sequence). The CDR3 runs to 17 residues. The CDR3 nucleotides read TGTGCCAGCAGTTATTCCCCGGGACAGGGCGTCGGCTATGGCTACACCTTC. Residues: CASSYSPGQGVGYGYTF.

The chain joins TRBV27 to TRBJ1-3; D is undetermined. Germline CDR1 is MNHEY and CDR2 is SMNVEV (reference sequence). Trimming stripped 6 bases from V and 0 bases from J, with 9 bases between. The length of the CDR3 is 14 residues. CDR3 sequence reads: CASRLGPSGNTIYF. The CDR3, as DNA: TGTGCCAGCAGACTTGGCCCCTCTGGAAACACCATATATTTT.

The chain carries TRBV6-5 and TRBJ1-2; 9 nucleotides align to TRBD1. The CDR3 is 15 amino acids. Germline assignment: CDR1 MNHEY and CDR2 SVGAGI. J was trimmed by 6 bases and V by 6 bases; bases with no gene match: 11. The CDR3 spells CASSRRPGQGHGYTF. The CDR3 nucleotides are TGTGCCAGCAGCAGACGTCCGGGACAGGGCCATGGCTACACCTTC.

CDR3 coding DNA: TGTGCCAGCAGCTTGGTCCCCGGTTACAATGAGCAGTTCTTC. This codes for CASSLVPGYNEQFF. This chain links TRBV5-4 with TRBJ2-1; D gene uncertain. V lost 0 bases and J lost 4, with 8 bases in between. The CDR3 spans 14 residues. The germline V gene encodes CDR1 SGHNT and CDR2 YYREEE (reference sequence).

J is TRBJ1-6 and V is TRBV6-5; no clear D gene. Germline V gene lookup returns CDR1 MNHEY and CDR2 SVGAGI. The CDR3 is 13 amino acids. V was pared by 8 bases and J by 10 bases, with 15 bases between. Here the CDR3 DNA reads TGTGCCAGCTCTAGGTCCTTAGAATCACCCCTCCACTTT. Translated: CASSRSLESPLHF.

Note on this clone: Within the sample, other DNA sequences also encode this same CDR3. This chain joins TRBV5-6 and TRBJ2-7; possibly TRBD1 or TRBD2 for D (5 bases each). Deletions cut 0 bases from V and 2 bases from J, with 6 bases between. Per germline, CDR1 SGHDT and CDR2 YYEEEE. The CDR3 has 13 residues. CDR3 sequence (DNA): TGTGCCAGCAGCTTGGGGGGACCCTACGAGCAGTACTTC. As protein: CASSLGGPYEQYF.

The chain combines TRBV28 with TRBJ1-2; perhaps TRBD1 as D (5 bases). CDR3 length: 14 residues. Trimming left V 4 bases short and J 5 bases short, with 14 bases between. CDR1 and CDR2 (germline): MDHEN, SYDVKM. The CDR3 DNA is TGTGCCAGCAGTTCATCCAGGGACGGTTATGGCTACACCTTC. Its protein is CASSSSRDGYGYTF.

The rearrangement joins TRBV27 to TRBJ2-1; D uncertain. The CDR3 has 18 residues. From germline, CDR1 is MNHEY and CDR2 SMNVEV (reference sequence). V lost 2 bases, J lost 0 bases, and 17 bases lay in between. In DNA, the CDR3 is TGTGCCAGCAGTTTAGTCGGTCGAGGTAGGAGCTCCTACAATGAGCAGTTCTTC. It encodes CASSLVGRGRSSYNEQFF.

This clone was seen only once. The J gene is TRBJ1-3, the V gene TRBV5-8; possible D gene TRBD1, 5 bases. CDR1 and CDR2 (germline): SGHTS, YDEGEE. The CDR3 contains 16 residues. V was clipped by 2 bases and J by 0 bases, with 12 bases between them. CDR3 protein: CASSLFTGSSGNTIYF. In DNA, the CDR3 is TGTGCCAGCAGCTTATTTACAGGTAGCTCTGGAAACACCATATATTTT.

The rearrangement joins TRBV28 to TRBJ1-3; D might be TRBD1 (6 bases). From germline, CDR1 is MDHEN and CDR2 SYDVKM. The CDR3 has 14 amino acids. V dropped 4 bases and J dropped 4 bases, with 11 bases sitting between them. CDR3 loop: CASSSAGVGNTIYF. The CDR3 DNA reads as TGTGCCAGCAGTTCAGCAGGGGTAGGAAACACCATATATTTT.

This clone appeared a single time. The CDR3 sequence is CASSFNSESEKLFF. The CDR3 DNA reads TGTGCCAGCAGCTTCAATTCCGAGAGTGAAAAACTGTTTTTT. The V gene is TRBV7-9, the J gene TRBJ1-4; no clear D gene. Germline V gene lookup returns CDR1 SEHNR and CDR2 FQNEAQ (reference sequence). This CDR3 is built from 14 residues. V shed 3 bases and J shed 7 bases, with 12 bases lying between them.

The chain employs TRBV9 and TRBJ2-5; TRBD1 aligns across 9 bases. With V trimmed by 3 bases and J by 5 bases, 11 bases remained unmatched. The CDR3 extends over 16 amino acids. CDR1 and CDR2 (germline): SGDLS, YYNGEE. The CDR3 DNA reads as TGTGCCAGCAGCGAGGGGGACAGGGTCCTTCGCGAGACCCAGTACTTC. Protein product: CASSEGDRVLRETQYF. Together with reference TRBV9 and TRBJ2-5, the CDR3 gives the full variable domain: DSGVTQTPKHLITATGQRVTLRCSPRSGDLSVYWYQQSLDQGLQFLIQYYNGEERAKGNILERFSAQQFPDLHSELNLSSLELGDSALYFCASSEGDRVLRETQYFGPGTRLLVL.

This clone was counted only a few times. The same CDR3 is also encoded by other DNA sequences in this sample. V is TRBV9 and J is TRBJ2-2; D remains ambiguous. Per the germline V gene, CDR1 is SGDLS and CDR2 is YYNGEE. The V end lost 0 bases, the J end lost 0 bases, and 3 bases lay between the germline ends. There are 14 residues in the CDR3. As DNA, the CDR3 is TGTGCCAGCAGCGTAGTCTCGAACACCGGGGAGCTGTTTTTT. This gives the protein CASSVVSNTGELFF.

This clone was recorded a few times. The chain links TRBV10-3 to TRBJ1-1; D ambiguous. V was shortened by 5 bases and J by 0 bases, with 7 bases between the two germline ends. Germline CDR1 ENHRY, CDR2 SYGVKD. This CDR3 spans 13 amino acids. DNA for the CDR3: TGTGCCATCAGTTCCGACATGAACACTGAAGCTTTCTTT. Translation gives CAISSDMNTEAFF.

The chain recombines TRBV29-1 with TRBJ1-1, with D perhaps TRBD1 (5 bases). In germline, CDR1 is SQVTM, CDR2 ANQGSEA. This CDR3 contains 16 residues. Trimming took off 0 bases at V and 5 bases at J, with 19 bases between the two ends. CDR3 bases: TGCAGCGTTGAAGATCGCCAGGGAGGTCGAGTGACTGAAGCTTTCTTT. Translated, it gives CSVEDRQGGRVTEAFF.

The chain is built from TRBV6-6 and TRBJ1-1; D remains ambiguous. The ends were cut back, 6 bases at V and 1 base at J, with 9 bases in the middle. Germline values: CDR1 MNHNY, CDR2 SVGAGI (reference sequence). CDR3 length: 13 residues. This CDR3 is CASSPQSNTEAFF. CDR3 sequence (DNA): TGTGCCAGCAGCCCCCAGTCGAACACTGAAGCTTTCTTT.

The gene calls are TRBV2 and TRBJ2-3, with 14 bases identical to TRBD2. The V segment lost 6 bases and the J segment 6 bases; nucleotides outside the gene matches: 11. Germline-derived CDR1 and CDR2 are SNHLY and FYNNEI. This CDR3 spans 17 amino acids. CDR3 coding DNA: TGTGCCAGCAGCTCGACTAGCGGGAGGGCCGTTTGGGATACGCAGTATTTT. Translated: CASSSTSGRAVWDTQYF.

This chain joins TRBV11-2 and TRBJ2-5; D perhaps matches TRBD2 (6 bases). With 5 bases removed from V and 8 bases from J, the gap between germline ends came to 12 bases. The CDR3 covers 12 residues. The V gene's germline CDR1 is SGHAT and CDR2 FQNNGV. DNA for the CDR3: TGTGCCAGCAGCGGGACTCCGGGCACCCAGTACTTC. Its translation is CASSGTPGTQYF.

Only one count was recorded for this clone. The genes are TRBV15 and TRBJ2-3; 7 bases are shared with TRBD2. Germline V CDR1 and CDR2: LNHNV, YYDKDF (reference sequence). J was trimmed by 11 bases and V by 7 bases; bases with no gene match: 9. The CDR3 runs to 12 residues. As DNA, the CDR3 is TGTGCCACCACAGAGTACACGGGAGGGCAGTATTTT. This codes for CATTEYTGGQYF.

The chain uses TRBV7-3 and TRBJ2-3; tentatively, D is TRBD1 (5 bases). The CDR3 totals 16 residues. Germline V gene sequence: CDR1 SGHTA, CDR2 FQGTGA. With 5 bases removed from V and 2 bases from J, the gap between germline ends came to 17 bases. The CDR3 region is CASSPQRQGPTDTQYF. CDR3 nucleotides: TGTGCCAGCAGCCCACAACGTCAGGGTCCCACAGATACGCAGTATTTT.

The V call is TRBV5-5, the J call TRBJ1-1, with 7 bases that match TRBD1. The CDR3 sequence is 14 residues long. With V trimmed by 5 bases and J by 7 bases, 11 bases remained unmatched. Germline CDR1 SGHKS, CDR2 YYEKEE (reference sequence). CDR3 protein: CASRDQIGGLEAFF. The DNA for the CDR3 is TGTGCCAGCAGGGATCAAATAGGGGGCCTTGAAGCTTTCTTT.

This clone has just a few counts. V and J are TRBV19 and TRBJ2-3, with 8 positions matching TRBD1. The CDR3 extends over 15 amino acids. Losses at the gene ends were 8 bases for V and 4 bases for J; bases not matched to a gene: 11. Germline CDR1 and CDR2: LNHDA and SQIVND (reference sequence). The CDR3: CASQRTGQIADTQYF. In DNA form, the CDR3 reads TGTGCCAGTCAGAGGACAGGGCAGATCGCAGATACGCAGTATTTT.

The chain carries TRBV10-3 and TRBJ2-6, with 8 positions matching TRBD1. The J segment lost 4 bases and the V segment lost 5 bases, leaving 7 bases of the junction unmatched. Germline V gives CDR1 ENHRY, CDR2 SYGVKD. The CDR3 consists of 16 residues. CDR3 region: CAISQTGALGANVLTF. The CDR3 bases are TGTGCCATCAGTCAGACAGGGGCGCTCGGGGCCAACGTCCTGACTTTC.